This is a list of T cell receptor beta chains from one sample in a study of cytomegalovirus exposure and HLA in healthy donors. Sequencing used immunoSEQ multiplex PCR; TCRdb keeps in-frame clones, though not all of them. Among roughly 60,000 clones listed, roughly nine tenths were seen once. Input material: PBMCs. These receptors were collected from a woman between 18 and 30 years old in good health and CMV-seronegative. CDR3s include the opening cysteine and the closing phenylalanine or tryptophan. D genes are given only for firm matches.

CASHLGAPSRVPQHF	TGTGCCAGCCATTTAGGGGCGCCGAGTCGGGTGCCCCAGCATTTT	TRBV7-3	-	TRBJ1-5	15
CASSQGPGLPLYEQYF	TGTGCCAGCAGCCAAGGGCCGGGACTCCCTCTCTACGAGCAGTACTTC	TRBV14	-	TRBJ2-7	16
CASSFGAQESANYGYTF	TGTGCCAGCAGCTTTGGGGCACAGGAATCAGCTAACTATGGCTACACCTTC	TRBV7-9	-	TRBJ1-2	17
CASSEGAGGPSGTDTQYF	TGTGCCAGCAGTGAAGGGGCGGGGGGCCCCTCGGGCACAGATACGCAGTATTTT	TRBV2	TRBD2	TRBJ2-3	18
CASGQTGNTDTQYF	TGTGCCAGCGGCCAGACAGGGAACACAGATACGCAGTATTTT	TRBV6-1	TRBD1	TRBJ2-3	14
CATAPRQEKLFF	TGTGCCACCGCGCCCCGCCAAGAAAAACTGTTTTTT	TRBV6-1	-	TRBJ1-4	12
CASSPSGNEQFF	TGTGCCAGCAGTCCATCGGGCAATGAGCAGTTCTTC	TRBV28	-	TRBJ2-1	12
CATSRLPGQRSGYTF	TGTGCCACCAGCAGACTTCCGGGACAAAGGTCTGGCTACACCTTC	TRBV15	-	TRBJ1-2	15
CASSRTGGSYEQYF	TGTGCCAGCAGCCGTACCGGCGGTTCCTACGAGCAGTACTTC	TRBV7-2	-	TRBJ2-7	14
CASSRGSGGADSYEQYF	TGTGCCAGCTCAAGGGGCAGCGGGGGGGCTGACTCCTACGAGCAGTACTTC	TRBV28	TRBD2	TRBJ2-7	17
CASWTVDQPQHF	TGTGCCAGCTGGACAGTCGATCAGCCCCAGCATTTT	TRBV28	-	TRBJ1-5	12
CASGDRGAKGEQFF	TGTGCCTCCGGGGATCGGGGGGCGAAAGGTGAGCAGTTCTTC	TRBV28	-	TRBJ2-1	14
CASSQGTSGEYNEQFF	TGTGCCAGCAGCCAAGGTACTAGCGGGGAGTACAATGAGCAGTTCTTC	TRBV4-2	TRBD2	TRBJ2-1	16
CASSGTDVETQYF	TGTGCCAGCAGCGGGACAGATGTCGAGACCCAGTACTTC	TRBV6-6	TRBD1	TRBJ2-5	13
CASSQGRTTGNTIYF	TGCGCCAGCAGCCAAGGGCGGACAACTGGAAACACCATATATTTT	TRBV4-1	-	TRBJ1-3	15
CASSSHGTSGGETQYF	TGTGCCAGCAGTTCCCATGGGACTAGCGGGGGGGAGACCCAGTACTTC	TRBV28	TRBD2	TRBJ2-5	16
CASSQTGLANEKLFF	TGCGCCAGCAGCCAAACAGGGTTAGCTAATGAAAAACTGTTTTTT	TRBV4-1	-	TRBJ1-4	15
CASSWTEVTDTQYF	TGCGCCAGCAGCTGGACGGAGGTCACAGATACGCAGTATTTT	TRBV5-1	-	TRBJ2-3	14
CASSLRPVTGDTQYF	TGTGCCAGCAGTTTGCGACCCGTCACGGGGGATACGCAGTATTTT	TRBV2	-	TRBJ2-3	15
CASSDLQGALETQYF	TGCGCCAGCAGCGACCTACAGGGGGCGTTAGAGACCCAGTACTTC	TRBV5-1	TRBD1	TRBJ2-5	15
CASSIGGGPNTEAFF	TGTGCCAGTAGTATAGGGGGGGGGCCGAACACTGAAGCTTTCTTT	TRBV19	-	TRBJ1-1	15
CASSYGVLHRGDTQYF	TGTGCCAGCAGTTATGGGGTCCTCCACAGGGGAGATACGCAGTATTTT	TRBV28	TRBD1	TRBJ2-3	16
CASSSLAGVHEQYF	TGTGCCAGCAGCTCCTTAGCGGGAGTTCACGAGCAGTACTTC	TRBV7-2	TRBD2	TRBJ2-7	14
CASSEYAGGWETQYF	TGTGCCAGCAGTGAATACGCAGGCGGGTGGGAGACCCAGTACTTC	TRBV2	-	TRBJ2-5	15
CASSFGQGFSPYGANVLTF	TGCGCCAGCAGCTTTGGACAGGGCTTTAGTCCCTACGGGGCCAACGTCCTGACTTTC	TRBV5-1	TRBD1	TRBJ2-6	19
CASSVGTPLYIDEQFF	TGTGCCAGTAGTGTCGGGACTCCACTCTACATCGATGAGCAGTTCTTC	TRBV19	-	TRBJ2-1	16
CASSLVGGRSSGANVLTF	TGTGCCAGCAGCTTAGTGGGGGGTCGGAGCTCTGGGGCCAACGTCCTGACTTTC	TRBV7-6	-	TRBJ2-6	18
CASSHGHNGYTF	TGTGCCAGCAGCCACGGACACAATGGCTACACCTTC	TRBV5-6	-	TRBJ1-2	12